This T cell receptor beta chain was documented in a study of cytomegalovirus exposure and HLA in healthy donors. General study findings and limits: Several of the most significant clusters appeared, in a later analysis, to be linked to common viral pathogens. CMV antigen specificity was confirmed in vitro for a few CMV-associated chains.

PCR was performed using 60 Vbeta and 13 Jbeta primers. Libraries were prepared by immunoSEQ multiplex PCR; TCRdb keeps only in-frame clonotypes and omits some of them. Here the sample table reports around 70,000 clones. Points on this clone: As yet, its antigen is unknown.

The sequence came from a female donor in good health and CMV-seropositive. The sequencing input was PBMCs.

CDR3 bases: TGCGCCAGCAGCCTTAAAACAGGGGGAAACTCCTACGAGCAGTACTTC. As protein: CASSLKTGGNSYEQYF. V is TRBV4-1 and J is TRBJ2-7; 8 nucleotides match TRBD1. The germline V gene encodes CDR1 MGHRA and CDR2 YSYEKL. This CDR3 contains 16 residues. With 4 bases clipped from V and 0 bases from J, the junction kept 8 bases outside the gene matches.